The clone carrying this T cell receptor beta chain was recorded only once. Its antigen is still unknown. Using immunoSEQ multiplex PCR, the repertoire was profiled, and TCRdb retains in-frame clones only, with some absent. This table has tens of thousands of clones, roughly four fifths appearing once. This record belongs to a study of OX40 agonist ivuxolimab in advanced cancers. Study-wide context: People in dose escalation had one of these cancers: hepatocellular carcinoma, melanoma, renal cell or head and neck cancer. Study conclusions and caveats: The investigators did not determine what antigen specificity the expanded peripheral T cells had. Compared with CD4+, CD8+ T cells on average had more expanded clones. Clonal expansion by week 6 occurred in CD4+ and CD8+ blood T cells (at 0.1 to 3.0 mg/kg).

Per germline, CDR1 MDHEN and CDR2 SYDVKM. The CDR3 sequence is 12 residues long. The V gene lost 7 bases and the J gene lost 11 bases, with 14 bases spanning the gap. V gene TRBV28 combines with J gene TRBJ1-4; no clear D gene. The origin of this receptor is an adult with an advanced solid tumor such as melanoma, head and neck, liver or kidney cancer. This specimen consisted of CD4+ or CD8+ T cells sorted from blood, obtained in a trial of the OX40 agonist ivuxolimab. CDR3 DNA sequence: TGTGCCAGCACCTCCGATACGACTAAACTGTTTTTT. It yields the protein CASTSDTTKLFF.